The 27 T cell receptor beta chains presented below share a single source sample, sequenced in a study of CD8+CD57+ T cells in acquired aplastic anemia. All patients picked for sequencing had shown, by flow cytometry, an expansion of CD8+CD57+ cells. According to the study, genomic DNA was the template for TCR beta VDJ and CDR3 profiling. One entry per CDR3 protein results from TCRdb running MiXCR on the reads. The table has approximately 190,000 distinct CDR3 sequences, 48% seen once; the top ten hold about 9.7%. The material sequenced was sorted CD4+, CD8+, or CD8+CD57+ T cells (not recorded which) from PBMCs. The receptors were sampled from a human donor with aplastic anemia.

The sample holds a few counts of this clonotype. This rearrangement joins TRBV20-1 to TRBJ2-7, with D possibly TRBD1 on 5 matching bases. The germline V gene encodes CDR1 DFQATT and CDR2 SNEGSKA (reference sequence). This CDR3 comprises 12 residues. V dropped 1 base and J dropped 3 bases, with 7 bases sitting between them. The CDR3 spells CSARVTDYEQYF. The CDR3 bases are TGCAGTGCTAGAGTGACAGACTACGAGCAGTACTTC.

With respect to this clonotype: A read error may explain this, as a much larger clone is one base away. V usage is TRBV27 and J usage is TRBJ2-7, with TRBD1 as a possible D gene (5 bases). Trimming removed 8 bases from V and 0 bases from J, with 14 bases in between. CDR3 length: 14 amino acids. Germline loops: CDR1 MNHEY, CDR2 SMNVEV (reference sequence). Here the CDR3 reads CASSMGRASYEQYF. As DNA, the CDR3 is TGTGCCAGCTCTATGGGCAGGGCCTCCTACGAGCAGTACTTC.

The CDR3 DNA follows: TGTGCCAGCAGTGAAGCACAAGAGACCCAGTACTTC. Translation gives CASSEAQETQYF. V gene TRBV2 combines with J gene TRBJ2-5, with D unclear. CDR1 SNHLY and CDR2 FYNNEI come from the germline V gene. V was pared by 0 bases and J by 2 bases, with 1 base between. The CDR3 is 12 amino acids.

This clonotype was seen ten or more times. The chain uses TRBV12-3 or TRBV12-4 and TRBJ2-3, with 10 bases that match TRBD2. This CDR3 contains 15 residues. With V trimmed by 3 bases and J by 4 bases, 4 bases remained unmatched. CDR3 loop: CASSLSGRAPDTQYF. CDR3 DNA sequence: TGTGCCAGCAGTTTGAGCGGGAGGGCCCCAGATACGCAGTATTTT.

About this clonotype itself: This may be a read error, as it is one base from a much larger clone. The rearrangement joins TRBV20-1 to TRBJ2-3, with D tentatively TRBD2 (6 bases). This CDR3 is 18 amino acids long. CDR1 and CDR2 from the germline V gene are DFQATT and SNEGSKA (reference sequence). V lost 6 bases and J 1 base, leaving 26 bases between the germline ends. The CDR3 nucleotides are TGCAGTGCAACCCTGAGGCTAGCGATCGTTTTAGGCACAGATACGCAGTATTTT. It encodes CSATLRLAIVLGTDTQYF.

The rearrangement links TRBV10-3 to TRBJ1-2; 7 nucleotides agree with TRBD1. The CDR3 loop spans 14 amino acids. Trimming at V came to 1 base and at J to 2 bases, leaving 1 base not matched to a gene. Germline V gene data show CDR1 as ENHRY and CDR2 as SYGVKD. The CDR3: CAISELTGNYGYTF. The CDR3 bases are TGTGCCATCAGTGAGTTGACAGGGAACTATGGCTACACCTTC.

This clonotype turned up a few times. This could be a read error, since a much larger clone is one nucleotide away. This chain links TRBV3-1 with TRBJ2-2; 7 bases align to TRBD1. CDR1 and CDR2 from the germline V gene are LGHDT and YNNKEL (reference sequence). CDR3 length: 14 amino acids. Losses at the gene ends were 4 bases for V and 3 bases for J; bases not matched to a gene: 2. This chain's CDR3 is CASSLTGDTGELFF. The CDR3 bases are TGTGCCAGCAGCCTAACAGGGGACACCGGGGAGCTGTTTTTT.

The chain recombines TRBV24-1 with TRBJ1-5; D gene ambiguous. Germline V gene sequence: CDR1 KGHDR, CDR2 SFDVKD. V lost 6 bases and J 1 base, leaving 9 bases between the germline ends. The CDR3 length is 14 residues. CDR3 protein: CATSRFRSNQPQHF. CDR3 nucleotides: TGTGCCACCAGTCGTTTCCGGAGCAATCAGCCCCAGCATTTT.

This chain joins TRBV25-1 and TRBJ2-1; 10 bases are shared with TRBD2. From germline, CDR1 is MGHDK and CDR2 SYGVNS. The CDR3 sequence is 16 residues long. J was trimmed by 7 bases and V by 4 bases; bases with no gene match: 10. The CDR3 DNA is TGTGCCAGCAGTGCTCCCCTAGCGGGAGAGGAAAATGAGCAGTTCTTC. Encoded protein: CASSAPLAGEENEQFF.

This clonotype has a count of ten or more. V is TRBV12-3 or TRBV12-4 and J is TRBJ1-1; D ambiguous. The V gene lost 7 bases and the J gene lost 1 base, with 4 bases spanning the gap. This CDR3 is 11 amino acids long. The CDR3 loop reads CASMGNTEAFF. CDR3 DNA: TGTGCCAGCATGGGGAACACTGAAGCTTTCTTT.

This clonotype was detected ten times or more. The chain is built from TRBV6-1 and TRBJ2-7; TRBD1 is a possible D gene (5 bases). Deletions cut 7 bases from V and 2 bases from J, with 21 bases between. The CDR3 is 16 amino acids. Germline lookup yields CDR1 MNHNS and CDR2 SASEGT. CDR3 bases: TGTGCCAGCAAGCCGAGTGGGCAGGGATCCACCTACGAGCAGTACTTC. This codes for CASKPSGQGSTYEQYF.

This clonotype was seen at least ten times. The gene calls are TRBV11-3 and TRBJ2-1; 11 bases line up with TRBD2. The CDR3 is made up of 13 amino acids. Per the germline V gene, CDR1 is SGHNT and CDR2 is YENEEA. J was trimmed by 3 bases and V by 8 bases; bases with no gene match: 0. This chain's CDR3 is CASGTSGYNEQFF. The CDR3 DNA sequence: TGTGCCAGCGGGACTAGCGGCTACAATGAGCAGTTCTTC.

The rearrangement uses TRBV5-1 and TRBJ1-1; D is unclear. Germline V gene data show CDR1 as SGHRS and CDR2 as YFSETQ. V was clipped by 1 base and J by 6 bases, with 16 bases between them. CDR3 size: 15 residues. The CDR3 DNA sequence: TGCGCCAGCAGCTTGTCAAACATCGGCCTTTCTGAAGCTTTCTTT. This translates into CASSLSNIGLSEAFF.

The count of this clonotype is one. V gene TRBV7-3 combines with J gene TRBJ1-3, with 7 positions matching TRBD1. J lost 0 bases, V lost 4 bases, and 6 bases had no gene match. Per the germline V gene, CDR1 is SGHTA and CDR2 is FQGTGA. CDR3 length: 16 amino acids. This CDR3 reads CASSSYGQVSGNTIYF. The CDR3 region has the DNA TGTGCCAGCAGCTCATACGGACAGGTCTCTGGAAACACCATATATTTT.

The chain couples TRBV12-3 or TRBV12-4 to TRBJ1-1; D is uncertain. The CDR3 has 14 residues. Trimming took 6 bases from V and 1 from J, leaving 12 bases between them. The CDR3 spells CASSLIGRNTEAFF. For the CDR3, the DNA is TGTGCCAGCAGCTTAATAGGTAGGAACACTGAAGCTTTCTTT.

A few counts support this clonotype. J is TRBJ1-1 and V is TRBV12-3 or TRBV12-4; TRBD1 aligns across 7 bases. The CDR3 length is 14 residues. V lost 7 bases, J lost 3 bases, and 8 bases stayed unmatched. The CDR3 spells CASMRTGGDTEAFF. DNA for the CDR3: TGTGCCAGCATGAGGACAGGTGGGGACACTGAAGCTTTCTTT.

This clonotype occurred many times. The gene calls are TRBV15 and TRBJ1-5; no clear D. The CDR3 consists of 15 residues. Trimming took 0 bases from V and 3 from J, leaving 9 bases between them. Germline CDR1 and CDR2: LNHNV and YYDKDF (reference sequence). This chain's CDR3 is CATSRDKGNNQPQHF. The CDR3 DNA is TGTGCCACCAGCAGAGACAAGGGCAACAATCAGCCCCAGCATTTT.

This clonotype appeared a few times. As DNA, the CDR3 is TGTGCCAGCAGCCGTTTGAGGGGCCAAGAGACCCAGTACTTC. It yields the protein CASSRLRGQETQYF. V and J are TRBV11-2 and TRBJ2-5; either TRBD1 or TRBD2 may supply D (5 bases each). Trimming left V 5 bases short and J 1 base short, with 11 bases between. The CDR3 extends over 14 amino acids. Germline V CDR1 and CDR2: SGHAT, FQNNGV.

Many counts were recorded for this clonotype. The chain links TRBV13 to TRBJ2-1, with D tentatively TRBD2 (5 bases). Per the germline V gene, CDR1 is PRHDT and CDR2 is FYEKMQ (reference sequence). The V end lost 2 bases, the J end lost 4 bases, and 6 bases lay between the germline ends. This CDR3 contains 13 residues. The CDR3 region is CASSLRGYNEQFF. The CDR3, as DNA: TGTGCCAGCAGCTTAAGAGGGTACAATGAGCAGTTCTTC. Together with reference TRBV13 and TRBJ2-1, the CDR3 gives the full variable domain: AAGVIQSPRHLIKEKRETATLKCYPIPRHDTVYWYQQGPGQDPQFLISFYEKMQSDKGSIPDRFSAQQFSDYHSELNMSSLELGDSALYFCASSLRGYNEQFFGPGTRLTVL.

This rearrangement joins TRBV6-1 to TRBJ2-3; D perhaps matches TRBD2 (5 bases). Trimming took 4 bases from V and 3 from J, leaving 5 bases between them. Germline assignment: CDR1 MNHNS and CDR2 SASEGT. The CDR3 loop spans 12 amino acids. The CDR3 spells CASSGTTDTQYF. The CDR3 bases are TGTGCCAGCAGTGGGACTACAGATACGCAGTATTTT.

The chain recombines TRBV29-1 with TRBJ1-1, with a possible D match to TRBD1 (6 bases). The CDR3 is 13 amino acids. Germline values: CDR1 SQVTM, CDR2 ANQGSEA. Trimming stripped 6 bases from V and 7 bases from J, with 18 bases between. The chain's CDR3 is CSVGVHGGGEAFF. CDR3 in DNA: TGCAGCGTAGGTGTTCACGGGGGCGGTGAAGCTTTCTTT.

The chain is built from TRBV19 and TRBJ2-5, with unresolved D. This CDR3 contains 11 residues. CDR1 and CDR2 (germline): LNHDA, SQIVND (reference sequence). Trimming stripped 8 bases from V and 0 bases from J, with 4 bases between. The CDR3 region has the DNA TGTGCCAGTCCGTACCAAGAGACCCAGTACTTC. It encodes CASPYQETQYF.

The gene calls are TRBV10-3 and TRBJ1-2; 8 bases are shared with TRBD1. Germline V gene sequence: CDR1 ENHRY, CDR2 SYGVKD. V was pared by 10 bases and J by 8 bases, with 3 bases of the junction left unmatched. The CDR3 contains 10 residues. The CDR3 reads CATSGGGYTF. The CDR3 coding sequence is TGTGCCACCTCAGGGGGCGGCTACACCTTC.

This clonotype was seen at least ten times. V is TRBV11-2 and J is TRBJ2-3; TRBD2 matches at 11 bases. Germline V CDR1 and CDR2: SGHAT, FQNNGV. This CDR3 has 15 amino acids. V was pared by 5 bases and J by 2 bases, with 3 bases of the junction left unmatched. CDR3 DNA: TGTGCCAGCAGCAAGGGACTAGCGGACACAGATACGCAGTATTTT. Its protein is CASSKGLADTDTQYF.

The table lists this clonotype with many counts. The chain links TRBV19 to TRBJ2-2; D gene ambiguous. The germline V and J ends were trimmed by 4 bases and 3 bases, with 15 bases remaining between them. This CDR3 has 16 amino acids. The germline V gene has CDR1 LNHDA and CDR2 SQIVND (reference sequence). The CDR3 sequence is CASSTARLGHTGELFF. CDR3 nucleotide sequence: TGTGCCAGTAGTACGGCCCGTCTAGGACACACCGGGGAGCTGTTTTTT.

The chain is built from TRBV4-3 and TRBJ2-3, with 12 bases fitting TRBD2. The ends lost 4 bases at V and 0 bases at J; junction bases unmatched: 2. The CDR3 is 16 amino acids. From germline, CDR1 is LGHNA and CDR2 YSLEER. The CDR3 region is CASSRLAGESTDTQYF. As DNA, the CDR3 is TGCGCCAGCAGCCGACTAGCGGGGGAAAGCACAGATACGCAGTATTTT.

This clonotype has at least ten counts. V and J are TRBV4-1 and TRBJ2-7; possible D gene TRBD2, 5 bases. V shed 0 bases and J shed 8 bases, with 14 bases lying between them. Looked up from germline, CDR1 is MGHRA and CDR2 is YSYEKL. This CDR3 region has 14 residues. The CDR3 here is CASSQEEEGRKQYF. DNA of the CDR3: TGCGCCAGCAGCCAAGAGGAAGAGGGCCGAAAGCAGTACTTC.